This TCR beta chain was sequenced in a study of tumor and adjacent non-tumor tissue in lung cancer. No cell sorting was done before RNA was extracted from the tissue. Trimming stripped 5 bases from V and 13 bases from J, with 15 bases between. The CDR3 consists of 11 residues. CDR1 is DFQATT, CDR2 SNEGSKA, per germline (reference sequence). TCRbeta libraries were built with three rounds of nested PCR, modified from ARM-PCR. TCRdb called the multiplex PCR reads again in MiXCR, with one record for every CDR3 protein. Here the sample spans about 80,000 distinct CDR3 sequences, around 85% being singletons.

Source material: lung tumor tissue. This receptor was identified in a woman between 45 and 65 years old with non-small cell lung cancer. This chain uses TRBV20-1 with TRBJ2-1; possibly TRBD2 for D (5 bases). CDR3 in amino acids: CSAPVGSPQFF. In DNA, the CDR3 is TGCAGTGCTCCCGTTGGGAGCCCCCAGTTCTTC.